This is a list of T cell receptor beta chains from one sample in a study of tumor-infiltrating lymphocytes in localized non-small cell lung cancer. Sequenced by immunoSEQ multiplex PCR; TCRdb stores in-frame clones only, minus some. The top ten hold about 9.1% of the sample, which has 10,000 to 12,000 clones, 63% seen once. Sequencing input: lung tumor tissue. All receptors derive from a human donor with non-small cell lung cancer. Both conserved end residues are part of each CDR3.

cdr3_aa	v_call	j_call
CASSIEGTQPQHF	TRBV28	TRBJ1-5
CASSLVRTPIMTDTQYF	TRBV5-6	TRBJ2-3
CASSIRQGVTGELFF	TRBV5-1	TRBJ2-2
CASSFSMYQETQYF	TRBV13	TRBJ2-5
CASSLAGGFAGYEQYF	TRBV7-2	TRBJ2-7
CASSSAMNTEAFF	TRBV4-3	TRBJ1-1
CASSVTPGTEAFF	TRBV9	TRBJ1-1
CAWSVQGGYTF	TRBV30	TRBJ1-2
CASSLSRTSLNTGELFF	TRBV13	TRBJ2-2
CASSPRTSGGQGELFF	TRBV5-4	TRBJ2-2
CASSSGATNEKLFF	TRBV7-9	TRBJ1-4
CASSLSPAAKNIQYF	TRBV5-1	TRBJ2-4
CASRTTSGPYNEQFF	TRBV6-6	TRBJ2-1
CASSQARVADTQYF	TRBV4-3	TRBJ2-3
CASSPYRGDTQYF	TRBV7-9	TRBJ2-3
CASSQSLRVSDTEAFF	TRBV14	TRBJ1-1
CASSIAGGLDEQFF	TRBV19	TRBJ2-1
CASSLDTDYGYTF	TRBV5-4	TRBJ1-2
CASSFGQQNTEAFF	TRBV5-6	TRBJ1-1
CASSLVGTNTEAFF	TRBV5-4	TRBJ1-1
CASSLKLAGRTGELFF	TRBV5-1	TRBJ2-2
CASTARRGPYEQYF	TRBV6-1	TRBJ2-7
CASSPRTGTYGYTF	TRBV7-9	TRBJ1-2
CASTAGRNYGYTF	TRBV6-5	TRBJ1-2
CASSPRLAGTYNEQFF	TRBV7-9	TRBJ2-1
CSEDRGYTF	TRBV29-1	TRBJ1-2
CASSLQWGTQYF	TRBV5-4	TRBJ2-3